A single sample gave rise to the 11 T cell receptor beta chains below, sequenced in a study of blood T cell repertoires in COVID-19. Assay used: immunoSEQ multiplex PCR; TCRdb lists only in-frame clones, some missing. Counted here are 250,000 to 300,000 clones, 80% to 85% occurring once; the ten biggest clones make up approximately 3.6%. The sequencing sample was made of PBMCs or T cells enriched from blood (not recorded which). The receptors shown here come from a man aged 45-60 years who had recovered from COVID-19.

The chain employs TRBV7-3 and TRBJ2-5, with 8 bases that match TRBD2. CDR3 length: 13 amino acids. Germline CDR1 and CDR2: SGHTA and FQGTGA. J lost 2 bases, V lost 6 bases, and 2 bases had no gene match. CDR3 loop: CASRAGVQETQYF. CDR3 coding DNA: TGTGCCAGCAGAGCGGGGGTACAAGAGACCCAGTACTTC.

This clone appeared a few times. The J gene is TRBJ2-7, the V gene TRBV11-3; D unclear. V dropped 8 bases and J dropped 1 base, with 6 bases sitting between them. Germline V lookup: CDR1 SGHNT, CDR2 YENEEA. The CDR3 totals 11 residues. The CDR3 reads CASGLSYEQYF. In nucleotides, the CDR3 is TGTGCCAGCGGGCTTTCCTACGAGCAGTACTTC.

This clone showed up just once. The chain carries TRBV4-1 and TRBJ2-3; D possibly corresponds to TRBD2 (6 bases). This CDR3 contains 16 residues. Germline V CDR1 and CDR2: MGHRA, YSYEKL. V dropped 0 bases and J dropped 2 bases, with 12 bases sitting between them. The CDR3 region is CASSQEGVAVTDTQYF. CDR3 sequence (DNA): TGCGCCAGCAGCCAAGAGGGGGTAGCGGTCACAGATACGCAGTATTTT.

Only one count was recorded for this clone. This chain joins TRBV12-3 or TRBV12-4 and TRBJ1-1, with 7 bases identical to TRBD1. There are 13 residues in the CDR3. V dropped 8 bases and J dropped 3; count of bases not matched to a gene: 6. In DNA, the CDR3 is TGTGCCAGCGCCTTACAGGGGCACACTGAAGCTTTCTTT. Translated: CASALQGHTEAFF.

The chain recombines TRBV5-1 with TRBJ2-4; 7 bases are a match to TRBD1. The CDR3 sequence is 15 residues long. Germline loops: CDR1 SGHRS, CDR2 YFSETQ. V was pared by 4 bases and J by 1 base, with 5 bases of the junction left unmatched. The CDR3 region is CASSTAGGAKNIQYF. In DNA, the CDR3 is TGCGCCAGCAGCACGGCAGGGGGTGCCAAAAACATTCAGTACTTC.

The V and J genes are TRBV6-7 and TRBJ2-5; TRBD2 agrees at 12 bases. TRBV6-7 is an open reading frame whose function is uncertain. Trimming at V came to 2 bases and at J to 5 bases, leaving 6 bases not matched to a gene. The CDR3 is 16 residues long. The CDR3 here is CASSYLTSGSDETQYF. The CDR3 bases are TGTGCCAGCAGTTACCTGACTAGCGGGAGTGATGAGACCCAGTACTTC.

V usage is TRBV29-1 and J usage is TRBJ2-7; a weak D match, TRBD1 (6 bases). V lost 6 bases and J lost 6, with 18 bases in between. The CDR3 runs to 13 residues. CDR1 is SQVTM, CDR2 ANQGSEA, per germline. CDR3 residues: CSVHPGVGFEQYF. CDR3 sequence (DNA): TGCAGCGTCCACCCAGGGGTAGGCTTCGAGCAGTACTTC.

The chain joins TRBV5-1 to TRBJ2-5; D perhaps matches TRBD2 (5 bases). The ends were cut back, 1 base at V and 2 bases at J, with 6 bases in the middle. The CDR3 extends over 13 amino acids. Germline V gives CDR1 SGHRS, CDR2 YFSETQ. CDR3: CASSLWTQETQYF. CDR3 DNA sequence: TGCGCCAGCAGCTTGTGGACTCAAGAGACCCAGTACTTC. Full variable domain (rest looked up from reference TRBV5-1 and TRBJ2-5): KAGVTQTPRYLIKTRGQQVTLSCSPISGHRSVSWYQQTPGQGLQFLFEYFSETQRNKGNFPGRFSGRQFSNSRSEMNVSTLELGDSALYLCASSLWTQETQYFGPGTRLLVL.

This sequence joins TRBV18 and TRBJ1-5; D is unclear. This CDR3 is built from 14 residues. V was shortened by 0 bases and J by 12 bases, with 15 bases between the two germline ends. The germline gives CDR1 KGHSH, CDR2 LQKENI. The CDR3 spells CASSPPYQETLQHF. The CDR3 DNA is TGTGCCAGCTCACCACCTTACCAGGAAACCCTCCAGCATTTT.

The chain joins TRBV6-4 to TRBJ2-3; the match to TRBD2 covers 13 bases. Germline-derived CDR1 and CDR2 are MRHNA and SNTAGT. The V and J ends lost 4 bases and 5 bases, in that order; junction bases with no gene match: 3. This CDR3 has 15 amino acids. CDR3 region: CASSGLAGGLDTQYF. CDR3 sequence (DNA): TGTGCCAGCAGTGGACTAGCGGGAGGTTTAGATACGCAGTATTTT.

The V gene is TRBV4-2, the J gene TRBJ2-2; 7 bases are a match to TRBD2. Trimming took 8 bases from V and 1 from J; bases not matched to a gene: 7. The CDR3 runs 15 residues. Germline values: CDR1 LGHNA, CDR2 YNFKEQ. CDR3 sequence: CASGTLAMNTGELFF. The CDR3, as DNA: TGTGCCAGCGGCACACTAGCGATGAACACCGGGGAGCTGTTTTTT.